What follows are 7 T cell receptor beta chains derived from one specimen sequenced in a study of neurological immune-mediated disorders. MiXCR was run by TCRdb on the 5' RACE reads, yielding one entry per CDR3 protein. The repertoire holds about 59,000 distinct CDR3 sequences, roughly 3.5% seen once, with about 3% in the top ten. The specimen was PBMCs. These receptors were collected from a woman in her twenties or thirties with multiple sclerosis.

This clonotype was recorded many times. The rearrangement uses TRBV20-1 and TRBJ2-1; D remains ambiguous. V was shortened by 3 bases and J by 1 base, with 10 bases between the two germline ends. This CDR3 spans 14 amino acids. Germline V gene lookup returns CDR1 DFQATT and CDR2 SNEGSKA (reference sequence). The CDR3 reads CSASARNSYNEQFF. In nucleotides, the CDR3 is TGCAGTGCTAGTGCTCGGAATTCCTACAATGAGCAGTTCTTC.

This clonotype has at least ten counts. The chain carries TRBV5-1 and TRBJ1-1; tentative D call: TRBD1 (5 bases). Trimming removed 1 base from V and 7 bases from J, with 20 bases in between. CDR1 SGHRS and CDR2 YFSETQ come from the germline V gene. The CDR3 totals 16 residues. Here the CDR3 DNA reads TGCGCCAGCAGCTTGAGCGGGGTGGGGGTGAGTTATGAAGCTTTCTTT. Its protein product is CASSLSGVGVSYEAFF.

This clonotype has ten or more counts. The chain joins TRBV20-1 to TRBJ1-2; TRBD1 is a possible D gene (5 bases). The germline V gene has CDR1 DFQATT and CDR2 SNEGSKA (reference sequence). Trimming cost V 4 bases and J 0 bases, with 9 bases left between them. The CDR3 covers 13 residues. CDR3 in DNA: TGCAGTGCTAAACAGACAGCTAACTATGGCTACACCTTC. Translated: CSAKQTANYGYTF.

This clonotype was recorded many times. This chain joins TRBV10-3 and TRBJ2-1; perhaps TRBD1 as D (6 bases). V lost 10 bases, J lost 7 bases, and 14 bases lay in between. Germline V CDR1 and CDR2: ENHRY, SYGVKD. This CDR3 comprises 12 residues. The CDR3 nucleotides read TGTGCCACCCAGGGGTCAGGGAATGAGCAGTTCTTC. As protein: CATQGSGNEQFF.

This clonotype was detected many times. The chain employs TRBV12-3 or TRBV12-4 and TRBJ2-7; the match to TRBD2 covers 10 bases. After removal of 5 bases from V and 5 bases from J, the junction contained 12 bases not matched to a gene. CDR3 length: 16 residues. CDR3 DNA sequence: TGTGCCAGCAGTCCCACCGGAGCGGGGGGGCGCAACGAGCAGTACTTC. Its protein product is CASSPTGAGGRNEQYF.

This clonotype was seen repeatedly, ten times or more. The V call is TRBV5-5, the J call TRBJ1-1; 8 nucleotides align to TRBD1. CDR1 and CDR2 (germline): SGHKS, YYEKEE (reference sequence). This CDR3 is built from 15 residues. V lost 4 bases, J lost 6 bases, and 11 bases stayed unmatched. For the CDR3, the DNA is TGTGCCAGCAGCCCCCTCGGACAGGGAGGAGCTGAAGCTTTCTTT. It specifies CASSPLGQGGAEAFF.

The J gene is TRBJ2-3, the V gene TRBV20-1, with TRBD2 as a possible D gene (5 bases). V was clipped by 5 bases and J by 0 bases, with 12 bases between them. Germline V gene sequence: CDR1 DFQATT, CDR2 SNEGSKA (reference sequence). The CDR3 consists of 14 residues. The CDR3, as DNA: TGCAGTGCTCGTAACCGACTAAGCACAGATACGCAGTATTTT. It codes for CSARNRLSTDTQYF.